This TCR beta chain was documented in a study of blood T cell repertoires in COVID-19. At the level of the study: The samples span acute and convalescent COVID-19 from the United States, Italy and Spain. PBMCs, B-cell-depleted T cells, or T cells were the source of the cDNA or gDNA that made up the material.

The CDR3 spans 14 residues. V trimming: 3 bases; J trimming: 3 bases; junction bases outside the gene matches: 4. Germline CDR1 and CDR2: DFQATT and SNEGSKA (reference sequence). Under the authors' procedure: Amplification of reference gene primers provided the estimated nucleated cell counts. The protocol was immunoSEQ multiplex PCR, while the TCRdb copy is restricted to in-frame clones and leaves out a portion. V and J calls and clone size come straight from that table; D and trimming were deduced from the DNA. In the table there are 100,000 or so clones, 80% to 90% of which are singletons. This clone was recorded once.

V usage is TRBV20-1 and J usage is TRBJ1-4; TRBD1 aligns across 7 bases. The sample consisted of peripheral blood. This TCR was recovered from a man between 60 and 75 years old with acute or convalescent COVID-19. Here the CDR3 reads CSASPGTANEKLFF. In DNA form, the CDR3 reads TGCAGTGCTAGTCCTGGGACAGCTAATGAAAAACTGTTTTTT.